Listed below are T cell receptor beta chains from one sample, sequenced in a study of blood T cells in healthy people across ages. TCRdb redid the calling of the 5' RACE reads with MiXCR, one entry per CDR3 protein. The sample yields 1.5 million to 2 million distinct CDR3 sequences, over 25% seen once. The sequenced material came from blood. These receptors all come from a woman aged 30 to 39 in good health. CDR3s include the opening cysteine and the closing phenylalanine or tryptophan. The D gene is left open where the match is weak. Only part of the rows carry a size: once, few, many, or a class if the clone is expanded.

TRBJ1-1 | TRBV2 | - | - | CASKETMNTEAFF | TGTGCCAGCAAAGAGACAATGAACACTGAAGCTTTCTTT
TRBJ2-2 | TRBV6-4 | TRBD2 | few | CASSGQSTSGFTGELFF | TGTGCCAGCAGTGGCCAATCCACTAGCGGATTCACCGGGGAGCTGTTTTTT
TRBJ2-5 | TRBV7-2 | - | - | CASSRDWPSQYF | TGTGCCAGCAGCCGCGACTGGCCCTCCCAGTACTTC
TRBJ2-5 | TRBV28 | - | many | CASSQTGPRGETQYF | TGTGCCAGCAGCCAAACGGGGCCCCGGGGCGAGACCCAGTACTTC
TRBJ1-1 | TRBV20-1 | - | few | CSAHRDTEAFF | TGCAGTGCACATAGAGACACTGAAGCTTTCTTT
TRBJ2-7 | TRBV5-1 | TRBD2 | - | CASSPWAGGTYEQYF | TGCGCCAGCAGCCCCTGGGCGGGAGGGACCTACGAGCAGTACTTC
TRBJ2-1 | TRBV5-1 | TRBD2 | - | CASTSGGVNGEQFF | TGCGCCAGCACTTCGGGGGGAGTAAATGGTGAGCAGTTCTTC
TRBJ2-7 | TRBV6-1 | - | - | CACEGDSYEQYF | TGTGCCTGCGAGGGGGATTCCTACGAGCAGTACTTC
TRBJ1-5 | TRBV7-9 | - | few | CASSLDHQPQHF | TGTGCCAGCAGCTTGGACCATCAGCCCCAGCATTTT
TRBJ2-1 | TRBV3-1 | TRBD2 | - | CASSQDPAGRGNEQFF | TGTGCCAGCAGCCAAGACCCAGCGGGGCGGGGTAATGAGCAGTTCTTC
TRBJ2-7 | TRBV5-1 | TRBD1 | - | CASSFDRDDEQYF | TGCGCCAGCAGCTTTGACAGGGACGACGAGCAGTACTTC
TRBJ2-1 | TRBV7-2 | - | many | CASSFRYEQFF | TGTGCCAGCAGCTTCCGCTATGAGCAGTTCTTC
TRBJ2-7 | TRBV6-2/TRBV6-3 | - | - | CASSWGVAYEQYF | TGTGCCAGCAGTTGGGGAGTTGCCTACGAGCAGTACTTC
TRBJ1-1 | TRBV5-1 | - | few | CASSLAQTGSMNTEAFF | TGCGCCAGCAGCTTGGCCCAGACAGGATCCATGAACACTGAAGCTTTCTTT
TRBJ2-1 | TRBV29-1 | - | few | CSVEGVVDEQFF | TGCAGCGTTGAAGGGGTTGTAGATGAGCAGTTCTTC
TRBJ1-2 | TRBV20-1 | TRBD1 | many | CSARDRENYGYTF | TGCAGTGCTCGGGACAGGGAGAACTATGGCTACACCTTC
TRBJ1-5 | TRBV2 | TRBD1 | - | CASRDLGQGNQPQHF | TGTGCCAGCAGAGACCTAGGACAGGGCAATCAGCCCCAGCATTTT
TRBJ2-2 | TRBV9 | TRBD2 | - | CASSFGLAGGDAGELFF | TGTGCCAGCAGTTTTGGACTAGCGGGAGGGGATGCCGGGGAGCTGTTTTTT
TRBJ2-3 | TRBV4-3 | TRBD2 | - | CASSLGTSGEGDTQYF | TGCGCCAGCAGCCTGGGGACTAGCGGGGAGGGGGATACGCAGTATTTT
TRBJ2-6 | TRBV20-1 | - | many | CSARGRSAGANVLTF | TGCAGTGCTAGGGGCAGATCAGCTGGGGCCAACGTCCTGACTTTC
TRBJ2-5 | TRBV30 | - | - | CAWSVGIKETQYF | TGTGCCTGGAGTGTTGGCATCAAAGAGACCCAGTACTTC
TRBJ1-4 | TRBV29-1 | - | few | CSVSVQNKKLFF | TGCAGCGTGTCCGTACAGAATAAAAAACTGTTTTTT